The sample holds many counts of the clone carrying this T cell receptor (beta chain). No antigen is known for it. One entry per CDR3 protein results from TCRdb running MiXCR on the RT-PCR reads. The sample contains some 500,000 distinct CDR3 sequences, approximately 12% of which appear only once. The data stem from a study of response to subunit inactivated influenza vaccine. Study-level points and caveats: The study's authors posited that every seasonal influenza vaccination enlists few new T cells.

The sample was PBMCs from blood, taken about 40 days after vaccination. The source is a man aged 45 to 65 who received an inactivated influenza vaccine.

Here the CDR3 DNA reads TGTGCCAGCAGTAGAGGGGTACCGGGACAGGGGCTCTACGAGCAGTACTTC. The encoded protein is CASSRGVPGQGLYEQYF. The chain combines TRBV25-1 with TRBJ2-7; TRBD1 aligns across 10 bases. Trimming at V came to 5 bases and at J to 3 bases, leaving 13 bases not matched to a gene. CDR3 length equals 17 residues. CDR1 and CDR2 from the germline V gene are MGHDK and SYGVNS.